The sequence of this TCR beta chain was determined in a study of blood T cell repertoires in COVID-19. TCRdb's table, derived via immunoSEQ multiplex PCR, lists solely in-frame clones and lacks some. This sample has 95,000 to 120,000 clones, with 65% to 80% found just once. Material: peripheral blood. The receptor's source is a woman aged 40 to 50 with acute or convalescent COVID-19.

Here the CDR3 reads CASSLDREVYEQYF. The CDR3 DNA reads as TGTGCCAGCAGCTTGGACAGGGAAGTCTACGAGCAGTACTTC. The chain couples TRBV11-2 to TRBJ2-7; 8 positions agree with TRBD1. J gave up 3 bases and V 3 bases, and 4 bases lay outside the gene matches. This CDR3 comprises 14 residues. CDR1 and CDR2 from the germline V gene are SGHAT and FQNNGV.